Following are 12 T cell receptor beta chains from one sample sequenced in a study of T-cell memory formation after mild COVID-19. From the 5' RACE reads, TCRdb called clonotypes with MiXCR, one entry per CDR3 protein. In the table there are 300,000 to 400,000 distinct CDR3 sequences, roughly 20% of which are singletons. The specimen sequenced was PBMCs or a T cell subset sorted from them (not recorded which). These receptors came from an adult woman who had mild COVID-19 (a few samples of this study predate the infection). Cell type and time point are not known.

This clonotype has at least ten counts. The chain joins TRBV7-9 to TRBJ1-2; D is undetermined. CDR1 and CDR2 from the germline V gene are SEHNR and FQNEAQ (reference sequence). Trimming pared 3 bases from V and 7 bases from J, leaving 15 bases between. The CDR3 extends over 14 amino acids. The chain's CDR3 is CASSFETGPGGYTF. CDR3 sequence (DNA): TGTGCCAGCAGCTTCGAGACGGGTCCGGGTGGCTACACCTTC.

This clonotype was seen a few times. The chain uses TRBV6-2 or TRBV6-3 and TRBJ2-1; TRBD2 is a possible D gene (6 bases). The CDR3 sequence is 14 residues long. Trimming took off 5 bases at V and 7 bases at J, with 15 bases between the two ends. The V gene's germline CDR1 is MNHEY and CDR2 SVGEGT. The CDR3 is CASSQTLGGNEQFF. The CDR3 region has the DNA TGTGCCAGCAGTCAAACGTTGGGGGGAAATGAGCAGTTCTTC.

This clonotype was counted a few times. The chain is built from TRBV19 and TRBJ2-3; D not certain. This CDR3 has 16 residues. From germline, CDR1 is LNHDA and CDR2 SQIVND (reference sequence). V was clipped by 7 bases and J by 2 bases, with 19 bases between them. For the CDR3, the DNA is TGTGCCAGTACCCACGGATGGCAGAGGAACACAGATACGCAGTATTTT. Translation gives CASTHGWQRNTDTQYF.

This clonotype was counted between two and nine times. The J gene is TRBJ2-1, the V gene TRBV6-2 or TRBV6-3; 15 bases match TRBD2. The V segment lost 5 bases and the J segment 7 bases; nucleotides outside the gene matches: 6. The CDR3 has 16 residues. From germline, CDR1 is MNHEY and CDR2 SVGEGT. DNA of the CDR3: TGTGCCAGCAGTAACCGGACTAGCGGGAGGGGGAATGAGCAGTTCTTC. This translates into CASSNRTSGRGNEQFF.

The chain combines TRBV12-5 with TRBJ2-5; 14 nucleotides agree with TRBD2. The germline V gene has CDR1 LGHNT and CDR2 FRNRAP. V lost 1 base to trimming and J lost 5 bases; unmatched junction nucleotides: 9. The CDR3 runs 18 residues. CDR3 nucleotide sequence: TGTGCTAGTGGTTTGGACGGGGGACTAGCGGGAGAGACGGAGACCCAGTACTTC. Translation: CASGLDGGLAGETETQYF.

This chain uses TRBV7-3 with TRBJ1-1; D perhaps matches TRBD1 (5 bases). Trimming removed 5 bases from V and 4 bases from J, with 14 bases in between. The CDR3 is 14 amino acids. CDR1 SGHTA and CDR2 FQGTGA come from the germline V gene. CDR3 nucleotides: TGTGCCAGCAGCCTCAGGGACTTCGGCACTGAAGCTTTCTTT. Its protein is CASSLRDFGTEAFF. The whole variable domain, filled in from reference TRBV7-3 and TRBJ1-1, reads GAGVSQTPSNKVTEKGKYVELRCDPISGHTALYWYRQSLGQGPEFLIYFQGTGAADDSGLPNDRFFAVRPEGSVSTLKIQRTERGDSAVYLCASSLRDFGTEAFFGQGTRLTVV.

The rearrangement joins TRBV14 to TRBJ2-2; 8 bases fit TRBD2. The germline CDR1 and CDR2 sequences are SGHDN and FVKESK. The V and J ends lost 6 bases and 12 bases, in that order; junction bases with no gene match: 12. This CDR3 comprises 14 residues. The CDR3 bases are TGTGCCAGCAGGAGAATAGGAGCGGGAGATCAGCTGTTTTTT. As protein: CASRRIGAGDQLFF.

This chain connects TRBV5-8 to TRBJ1-2; D call uncertain. V lost 0 bases and J 2 bases, leaving 8 bases between the germline ends. The CDR3 is made up of 14 amino acids. Per the germline V gene, CDR1 is SGHTS and CDR2 is YDEGEE. This CDR3 reads CASSLDVGNYGYTF. Here the CDR3 DNA reads TGTGCCAGCAGCTTGGACGTAGGGAACTATGGCTACACCTTC.

A few counts support this clonotype. The chain uses TRBV20-1 and TRBJ1-5; the D is unclear. CDR1 and CDR2 from the germline V gene are DFQATT and SNEGSKA (reference sequence). CDR3 length equals 14 residues. The V end was cut by 3 bases, the J end by 1 base, with 10 bases between. The CDR3 region is CSASKGGSNQPQHF. CDR3 DNA sequence: TGCAGTGCTAGTAAGGGCGGGAGCAATCAGCCCCAGCATTTT.

This clonotype has only a few counts. The J gene is TRBJ2-5, the V gene TRBV18; unclear D gene. The CDR3 runs 15 residues. The ends were cut back, 5 bases at V and 4 bases at J, with 17 bases in the middle. Germline CDR1 and CDR2: KGHSH and LQKENI. The CDR3 is CASSSPGPGGETQYF. CDR3 DNA sequence: TGTGCCAGCTCATCTCCGGGTCCCGGCGGAGAGACCCAGTACTTC.

The chain has TRBV7-3 and TRBJ2-7; D is uncertain. Trimming cost V 5 bases and J 2 bases, with 10 bases left between them. The CDR3 has 13 residues. Germline V gene sequence: CDR1 SGHTA, CDR2 FQGTGA. In DNA, the CDR3 is TGTGCCAGCAGCGACTTCGGGCCCTACGAGCAGTACTTC. It codes for CASSDFGPYEQYF.

This clonotype has just a few counts. The chain employs TRBV4-3 and TRBJ2-2; D gene ambiguous. V dropped 0 bases and J dropped 4 bases, with 12 bases sitting between them. CDR1 and CDR2 (germline): LGHNA, YSLEER. CDR3 length: 16 amino acids. The CDR3 reads CASSQEIGWFTGELFF. The CDR3 DNA sequence: TGCGCCAGCAGCCAAGAGATCGGTTGGTTCACCGGGGAGCTGTTTTTT.